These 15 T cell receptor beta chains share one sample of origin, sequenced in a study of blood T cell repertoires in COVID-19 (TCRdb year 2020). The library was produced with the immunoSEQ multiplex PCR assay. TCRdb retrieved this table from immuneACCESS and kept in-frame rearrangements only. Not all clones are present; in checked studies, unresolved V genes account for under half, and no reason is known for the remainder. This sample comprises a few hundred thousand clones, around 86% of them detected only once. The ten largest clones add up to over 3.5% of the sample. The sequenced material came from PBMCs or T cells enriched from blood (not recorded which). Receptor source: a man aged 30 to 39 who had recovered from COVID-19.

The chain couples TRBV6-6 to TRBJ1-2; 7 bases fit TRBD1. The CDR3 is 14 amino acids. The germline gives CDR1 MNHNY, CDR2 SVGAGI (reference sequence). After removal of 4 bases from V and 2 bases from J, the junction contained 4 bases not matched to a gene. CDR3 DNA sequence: TGTGCCAGCAGTTTCGCGACAGGGAACTATGGCTACACCTTC. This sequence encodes CASSFATGNYGYTF.

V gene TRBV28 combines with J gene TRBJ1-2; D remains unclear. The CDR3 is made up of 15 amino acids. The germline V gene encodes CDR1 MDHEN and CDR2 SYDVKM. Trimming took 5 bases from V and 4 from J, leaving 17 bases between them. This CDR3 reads CASSLLLRWSYGYTF. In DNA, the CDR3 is TGTGCCAGCAGTCTACTACTGAGGTGGTCCTATGGCTACACCTTC.

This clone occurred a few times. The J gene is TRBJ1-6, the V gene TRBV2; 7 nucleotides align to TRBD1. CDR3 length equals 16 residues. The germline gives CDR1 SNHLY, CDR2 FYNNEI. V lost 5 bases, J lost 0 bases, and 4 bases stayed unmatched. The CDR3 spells CASSLTGSSYNSPLHF. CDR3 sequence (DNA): TGTGCCAGCAGTCTGACAGGGAGCTCCTATAATTCACCCCTCCACTTT.

The CDR3 reads CATSVGSGDYQQETQYF. CDR3 coding DNA: TGTGCCACCAGTGTCGGCAGCGGGGACTACCAACAAGAGACCCAGTACTTC. The chain recombines TRBV24-1 with TRBJ2-5, with 7 bases identical to TRBD2. The CDR3 is made up of 17 amino acids. The V and J ends lost 5 bases and 2 bases, in that order; junction bases with no gene match: 13. Germline CDR1 and CDR2: KGHDR and SFDVKD.

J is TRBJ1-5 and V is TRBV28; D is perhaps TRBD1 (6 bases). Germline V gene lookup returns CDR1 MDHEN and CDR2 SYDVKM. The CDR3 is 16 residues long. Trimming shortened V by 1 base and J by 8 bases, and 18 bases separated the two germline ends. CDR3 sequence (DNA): TGTGCCAGCAGTTTATTGGGTGGGTGGGGGCTAGAGCCCCAGCATTTT. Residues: CASSLLGGWGLEPQHF.

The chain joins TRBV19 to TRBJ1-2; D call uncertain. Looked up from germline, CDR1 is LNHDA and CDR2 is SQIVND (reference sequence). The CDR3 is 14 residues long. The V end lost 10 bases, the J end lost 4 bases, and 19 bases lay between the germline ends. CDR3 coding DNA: TGTGCCACCACCCGGATGGCAGGCAGCTATGGCTACACCTTC. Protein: CATTRMAGSYGYTF.

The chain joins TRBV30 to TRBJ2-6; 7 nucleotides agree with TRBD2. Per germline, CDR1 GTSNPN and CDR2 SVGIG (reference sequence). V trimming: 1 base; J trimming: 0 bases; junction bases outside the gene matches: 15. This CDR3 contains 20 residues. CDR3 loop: CAWSAGSGRGALSGANVLTF. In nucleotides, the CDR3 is TGTGCCTGGAGTGCCGGTAGCGGGCGAGGGGCCCTCTCTGGGGCCAACGTCCTGACTTTC.

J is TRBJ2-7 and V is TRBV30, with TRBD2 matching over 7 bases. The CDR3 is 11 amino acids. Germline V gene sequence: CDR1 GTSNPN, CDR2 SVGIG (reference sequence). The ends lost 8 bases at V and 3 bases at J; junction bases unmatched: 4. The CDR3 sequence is CAGGRGYEQYF. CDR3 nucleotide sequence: TGTGCCGGAGGGAGGGGCTACGAGCAGTACTTC.

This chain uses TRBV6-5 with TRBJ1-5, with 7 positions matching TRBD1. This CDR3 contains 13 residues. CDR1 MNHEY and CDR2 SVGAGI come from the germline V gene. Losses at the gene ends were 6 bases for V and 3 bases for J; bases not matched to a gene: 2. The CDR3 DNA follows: TGTGCCAGCAGGGGACAGAACAATCAGCCCCAGCATTTT. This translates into CASRGQNNQPQHF.

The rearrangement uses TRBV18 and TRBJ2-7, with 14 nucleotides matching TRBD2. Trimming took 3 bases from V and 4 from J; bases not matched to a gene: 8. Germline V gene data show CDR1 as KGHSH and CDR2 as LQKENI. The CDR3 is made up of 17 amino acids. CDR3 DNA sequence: TGTGCCAGCTCACCCCGGGGACTAGCGGGAGTTTTGTACGAGCAGTACTTC. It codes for CASSPRGLAGVLYEQYF.

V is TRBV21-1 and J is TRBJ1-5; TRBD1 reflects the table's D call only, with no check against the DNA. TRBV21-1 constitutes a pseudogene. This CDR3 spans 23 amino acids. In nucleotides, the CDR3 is TGTGCCAGCAGCAAAAGCAACGGGGACAGGGGGGCCAAAGAGGATATCCCACATCAGCCCCAGCATTTT. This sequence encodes CASSKSNGDRGAKEDIPHQPQHF.

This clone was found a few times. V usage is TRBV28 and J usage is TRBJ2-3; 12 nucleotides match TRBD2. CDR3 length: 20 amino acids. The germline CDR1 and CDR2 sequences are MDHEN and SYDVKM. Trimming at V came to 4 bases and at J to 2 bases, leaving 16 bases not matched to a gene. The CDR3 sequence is CASSYKVWPSGGANTDTQYF. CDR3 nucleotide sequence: TGTGCCAGCAGTTATAAGGTCTGGCCTAGCGGGGGGGCCAACACAGATACGCAGTATTTT.

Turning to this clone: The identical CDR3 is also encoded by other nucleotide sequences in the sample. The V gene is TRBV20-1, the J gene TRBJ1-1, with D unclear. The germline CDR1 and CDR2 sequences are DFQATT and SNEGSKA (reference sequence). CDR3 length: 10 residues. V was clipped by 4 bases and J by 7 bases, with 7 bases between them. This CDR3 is CSATRGEAFF. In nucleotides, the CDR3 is TGCAGTGCTACCAGAGGTGAAGCTTTCTTT.

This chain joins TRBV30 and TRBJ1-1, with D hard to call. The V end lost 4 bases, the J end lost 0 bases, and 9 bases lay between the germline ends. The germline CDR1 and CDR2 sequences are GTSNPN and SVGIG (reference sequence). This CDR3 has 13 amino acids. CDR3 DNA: TGTGCCTGGAATGACGGGATGAACACTGAAGCTTTCTTT. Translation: CAWNDGMNTEAFF.

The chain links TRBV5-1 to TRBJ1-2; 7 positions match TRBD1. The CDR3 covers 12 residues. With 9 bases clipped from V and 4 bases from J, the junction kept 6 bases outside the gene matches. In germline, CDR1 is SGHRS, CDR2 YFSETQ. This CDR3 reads CATKTGPYGYTF. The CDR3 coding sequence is TGCGCCACCAAGACAGGGCCCTATGGCTACACCTTC.